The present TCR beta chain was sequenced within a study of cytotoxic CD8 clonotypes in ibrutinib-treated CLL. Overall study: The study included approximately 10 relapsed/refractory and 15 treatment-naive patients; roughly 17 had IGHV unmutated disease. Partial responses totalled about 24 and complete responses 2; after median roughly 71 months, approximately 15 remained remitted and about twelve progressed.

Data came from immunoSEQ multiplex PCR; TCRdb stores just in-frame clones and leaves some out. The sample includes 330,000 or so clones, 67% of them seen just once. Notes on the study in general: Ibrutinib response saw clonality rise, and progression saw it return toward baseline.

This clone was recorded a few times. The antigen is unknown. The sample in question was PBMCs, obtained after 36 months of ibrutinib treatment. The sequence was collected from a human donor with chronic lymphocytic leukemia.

The CDR3 nucleotides read TGTGCCAGTGCCGGGACAGGGGGCTACGAGCAGTACTTC. Translating gives CASAGTGGYEQYF. V gene TRBV19 combines with J gene TRBJ2-7, with 11 bases identical to TRBD1. With V trimmed by 8 bases and J by 3 bases, 3 bases remained unmatched. Germline CDR1 LNHDA, CDR2 SQIVND (reference sequence). This CDR3 comprises 13 residues.